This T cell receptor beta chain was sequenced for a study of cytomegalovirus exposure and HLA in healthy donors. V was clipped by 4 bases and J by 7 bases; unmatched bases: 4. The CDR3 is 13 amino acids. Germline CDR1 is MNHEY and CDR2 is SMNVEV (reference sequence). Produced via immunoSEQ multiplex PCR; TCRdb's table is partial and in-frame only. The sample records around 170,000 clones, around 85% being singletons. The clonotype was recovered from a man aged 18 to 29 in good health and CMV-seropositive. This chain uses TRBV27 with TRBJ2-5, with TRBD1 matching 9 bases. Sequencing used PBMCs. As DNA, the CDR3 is TGTGCCAGCAGTTCCGGACAGGGGTGGACCCAGTACTTC. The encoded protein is CASSSGQGWTQYF.